This T cell receptor (beta chain) is from a study of T cells in Graves' hyperthyroidism and ophthalmopathy. CDR1 LNHDA and CDR2 SQIVND come from the germline V gene (reference sequence). This CDR3 is built from 13 residues. Trimming took off 5 bases at V and 2 bases at J, with 8 bases between the two ends. Amplification targeted TCR beta CDR3 regions from RNA transcripts. The TCR CDR3 first-round RT-PCR relied on the HTBI primer set. In TCRdb, the multiplex PCR reads were re-called with MiXCR into one record per CDR3 protein. The sample lists about 180,000 distinct CDR3 sequences; about 17% were seen once. The sample holds many counts of this clonotype.

The sequencing input was blood. The sequence derives from a woman aged 50 to 60 with Graves' hyperthyroidism. The rearrangement joins TRBV19 to TRBJ2-3; D is unresolved. This CDR3 is CASSDRTTDTQYF. CDR3 coding DNA: TGTGCCAGTAGTGACCGTACCACAGATACGCAGTATTTT.